This is a list of T cell receptor beta chains from one sample in a study of blood T cell repertoires in COVID-19. Using immunoSEQ multiplex PCR, the repertoire was profiled, and TCRdb retains in-frame clones only, with some absent. The sample holds some 290,000 clones, 86% seen once. The sample was peripheral blood. All receptors derive from a man aged 18 to 29 with active or convalescent COVID-19. Each CDR3 is given with its conserved first and last residue. Fields, in order: D gene, V gene, J gene, clone size, CDR3 DNA, CDR3 protein. The D gene is left open where the match is weak. Clone size is not always given. Where it is, it says once, few, many or a class for expanded clones.

-	TRBV30	TRBJ2-3	-	TGTGCCTGGACCGTAGGGGGTCCGGGGGATACGCAGTATTTT	CAWTVGGPGDTQYF
-	TRBV30	TRBJ2-3	-	TGTGCCCACAGGGCCCCCAGCACAGATACGCAGTATTTT	CAHRAPSTDTQYF
TRBD2	TRBV7-9	TRBJ2-3	-	TGTGCCAGCAGCCCAGCCGCGGGGGCAGATACGCAGTATTTT	CASSPAAGADTQYF
TRBD2	TRBV2	TRBJ2-2	-	TGTGCCAGCAGTGGAATGGTAGCGGGGGGGACCGGGGAGCTGTTTTTT	CASSGMVAGGTGELFF
TRBD1	TRBV5-1	TRBJ2-1	-	TGCGCCAGCAGCTTGGACAGGGGGGCCAGCGATGAGCAGTTCTTC	CASSLDRGASDEQFF
-	TRBV9	TRBJ2-1	-	TGTGCCAGCAGCGTAGAGGGACTTTTATACAATGAGCAGTTCTTC	CASSVEGLLYNEQFF
TRBD1	TRBV7-3	TRBJ1-2	-	TGTGCCAGCAGCCAGACAGGGTCTCCTAACTATGGCTACACCTTC	CASSQTGSPNYGYTF
-	TRBV7-9	TRBJ2-7	-	TGTGCCAGCAGCCACTCTGGAGTCGGCGAGCAGTACTTC	CASSHSGVGEQYF
-	TRBV30	TRBJ2-3	-	TGTGCCTGGAAAGGGGGGGGGAATACGCAGTATTTT	CAWKGGGNTQYF
TRBD1	TRBV3-1/TRBV3-2	TRBJ1-1	-	TGTGCCAGCAGCCCCGACAGGGCCACTGAAGCTTTCTTT	CASSPDRATEAFF
TRBD2	TRBV5-4	TRBJ2-3	-	TGTGCCAGCAGCTTGTCTGCACTAGCGGGCACAGATACGCAGTATTTT	CASSLSALAGTDTQYF
TRBD1	TRBV3-1/TRBV3-2	TRBJ1-2	-	TGTGCCAGCAGCCTGGGACAGGAACCATTCTTC	CASSLGQEPFF
TRBD1	TRBV9	TRBJ1-1	-	TGTGCCACCCGGGACAGGCCGAATTCTGGTGCTGAAGCTTTCTTT	CATRDRPNSGAEAFF
TRBD1	TRBV11-2	TRBJ1-1	-	TGTGCCAGCAGCTTGTTGGGACAGGGCACTGAAGCTTTCTTT	CASSLLGQGTEAFF
TRBD1	TRBV4-1	TRBJ2-7	-	TGCGCCAGCAGCCAAGTGGACAGGGACTACGAGCAGTACTTC	CASSQVDRDYEQYF
-	TRBV3-1/TRBV3-2	TRBJ2-1	-	TGTGCCAGCAGCCATAGAGGTAGCTCCTACAATGAGCAGTTCTTC	CASSHRGSSYNEQFF
-	TRBV6-5	TRBJ2-2	-	TGTGCCAGCAGTTCCGGATGGAGCGGGGAGCTGTTTTTT	CASSSGWSGELFF
TRBD2	TRBV4-1	TRBJ2-1	-	TGCGCCAGCAGCCCTCAAGGACTGACTAGCCGGTTCTTC	CASSPQGLTSRFF
TRBD1	TRBV5-6	TRBJ1-4	-	TGTGCCAGCAGCTTGGCCGAGTTGACAGGGGAGGAAGAAAAACTGTTTTTT	CASSLAELTGEEEKLFF
TRBD2	TRBV27	TRBJ2-5	-	TGTGCCACCCACCGCGGGGGGTACCAAGAGACCCAGTACTTC	CATHRGGYQETQYF
-	TRBV24-1	TRBJ2-5	-	TGTGCCACCAGTGATTTGCAGGGAACTGCCGGGGAGACCCAGTACTTC	CATSDLQGTAGETQYF
-	TRBV19	TRBJ1-6	once	TGTGCCAGTAGTATTTCCGTTAGCTCCTATAATTCACCCCTCCACTTT	CASSISVSSYNSPLHF
-	TRBV25-1	TRBJ2-2	-	TGTGCCAGCAGTGCATGGGCAACCGGGGAGCTGTTTTTT	CASSAWATGELFF
-	TRBV11-2	TRBJ2-2	-	TGTGCCAGCAGCTTTAATCCCACGGGGACCGGGGAGCTGTTTTTT	CASSFNPTGTGELFF
-	TRBV5-1	TRBJ1-6	-	TGCGCCAGCAGCTCGTCGGGGGGCCCGGATTCACCCCTCCACTTT	CASSSSGGPDSPLHF
-	TRBV5-6	TRBJ2-7	-	TGTGCCAGCAGCTTGGACAGGTCGGTTTCCTACGAGCAGTACTTC	CASSLDRSVSYEQYF
TRBD1	TRBV6-5	TRBJ2-2	-	TGTGCCAGCAGCAGCCGGGGACAGGGTATCGGGGAGCTGTTTTTT	CASSSRGQGIGELFF